Presented here are 10 T cell receptor beta chains from one specimen sequenced in a study of human T cells and chemical hapten exposure (dated by TCRdb to about 2021). The library was obtained by RACE. Sequenced on a NextSeq 500. Using fastp trimming at Q25 and MiXCR clonotype assembly, TCRdb reanalyzed the public sequencing data and kept in-frame beta chains. Rows with one shared CDR3 protein collapse into an entry with the most common genes and DNA. This sample has around 99,000 distinct CDR3 sequences in its table, and around an eighth of those were observed once. The top ten clones comprise less than 2.5% of the sample. Explained via the paper, the time point label denotes: patch test 1, 2 weeks after DPC sensitization. The sample's treatment or condition, from its label and the paper: therapeutic diphenylcyclopropenone sensitization with weekly scalp DPC. The source material was whole blood, sampled in connection with sensitization to the hapten diphenylcyclopropenone (DPC). The receptors were gathered from a woman aged 40 to 50 with alopecia areata. Some clones in this sample may be carry-over from other donors' samples.

This clonotype was picked up many times. The chain has TRBV6-2 or TRBV6-3 and TRBJ1-5, with D hard to call. The V gene lost 11 bases and the J gene lost 4 bases, with 12 bases spanning the gap. The germline CDR1 and CDR2 sequences are MNHEY and SVGEGT. There are 12 residues in the CDR3. The CDR3 sequence is CALGVANQPQHF. Here the CDR3 DNA reads TGTGCCCTCGGGGTAGCGAATCAGCCCCAGCATTTT.

Ten or more counts support this clonotype. The chain combines TRBV7-3 with TRBJ2-7, with 7 bases fitting TRBD2. With V trimmed by 5 bases and J by 2 bases, 18 bases remained unmatched. The CDR3 loop spans 18 amino acids. CDR1 and CDR2 from the germline V gene are SGHTA and FQGTGA. CDR3 sequence (DNA): TGTGCCAGCAGCCCTCACCGAATGGGGGGGGACGCCCCCTACGAGCAGTACTTC. Protein product: CASSPHRMGGDAPYEQYF.

The rearrangement links TRBV12-3 or TRBV12-4 to TRBJ1-3; D unresolved. V lost 6 bases, J lost 0 bases, and 6 bases lay in between. This CDR3 is built from 13 residues. CDR3 coding DNA: TGTGCCAGCAGCTGGGGCTCTGGAAACACCATATATTTT. As protein: CASSWGSGNTIYF.

This clonotype was observed a few times. The chain couples TRBV21-1 to TRBJ2-1; the table gives TRBD2 as D, unverified against the DNA. TRBV21-1 is listed as a pseudogene. The CDR3 spans 17 residues. CDR3 nucleotide sequence: TGTGCCAGCAGCAAAGTCGACGGGAGGGTGTCGGGTAATGAGCAGTTCTTC. This gives the protein CASSKVDGRVSGNEQFF.

V usage is TRBV18 and J usage is TRBJ1-4, with D unclear. The CDR3 runs to 13 residues. V was shortened by 6 bases and J by 6 bases, with 11 bases between the two germline ends. CDR1 is KGHSH and CDR2 is LQKENI in the germline V gene. The CDR3 nucleotides read TGTGCCAGCTCCGTTCAGTCCGATGAAAAACTGTTTTTT. It encodes CASSVQSDEKLFF.

Relative to its sample, this clonotype is medium-sized. The rearrangement joins TRBV4-2 to TRBJ2-3; TRBD2 matches at 7 bases. Germline CDR1 and CDR2: LGHNA and YNFKEQ. The CDR3 covers 15 residues. The V gene end was trimmed by 4 bases and the J gene end by 3 bases; junction bases not matched to a gene: 7. CDR3 amino acids: CASSLGEGQTDTQYF. The CDR3 coding sequence is TGTGCCAGCAGCCTGGGGGAGGGCCAAACAGATACGCAGTATTTT.

The chain links TRBV3-1 to TRBJ2-7, with D perhaps TRBD1 or TRBD2 (5 bases each). The germline gives CDR1 LGHDT, CDR2 YNNKEL (reference sequence). This CDR3 has 14 residues. Trimming stripped 4 bases from V and 3 bases from J, with 13 bases between. The CDR3 is CASSPRDAYYEQYF. The CDR3 nucleotides read TGTGCCAGCAGCCCTCGGGACGCCTACTACGAGCAGTACTTC.

V gene TRBV24-1 combines with J gene TRBJ1-5; TRBD1 is a possible D gene (6 bases). Trimming took off 4 bases at V and 8 bases at J, with 14 bases between the two ends. Looked up from germline, CDR1 is KGHDR and CDR2 is SFDVKD. This CDR3 has 14 amino acids. Here the CDR3 DNA reads TGTGCCACCAGTGACCCCTCAGGGGCCGAGCCCCAGCATTTT. As protein: CATSDPSGAEPQHF.

The chain combines TRBV18 with TRBJ2-6, with D perhaps TRBD1 (5 bases). Per the germline V gene, CDR1 is KGHSH and CDR2 is LQKENI. The V gene lost 6 bases and the J gene lost 0 bases, with 21 bases spanning the gap. This CDR3 has 19 amino acids. The CDR3, as DNA: TGTGCCAGCTCCCTTAATGGGGCCAGGCTGGACTCTGGGGCCAACGTCCTGACTTTC. Its translation: CASSLNGARLDSGANVLTF.

This clonotype was found a few times. V usage is TRBV20-1 and J usage is TRBJ1-4, with D uncertain. Germline CDR1 reads DFQATT; CDR2 reads SNEGSKA (reference sequence). Between the trimmed V and J ends, which lost 0 bases and 14 bases, there was a span of 13 bases. This CDR3 is built from 12 residues. The DNA for the CDR3 is TGCAGTGCTAGAGATGGAGAAGGGTGGCTGTTTTTT. The encoded protein is CSARDGEGWLFF.